These 16 T cell receptor beta chains were sequenced from one sample in a study of metastatic and nonmetastatic thyroid tumors. No patient received treatment before thyroid surgery. TCRdb recomputed clones from the PCR reads via MiXCR. Here the sample spans about 11,000 clones, less than 30% being singletons. Sequencing was performed on tumor tissue. The receptors were sampled from a female donor with papillary thyroid cancer or a benign thyroid nodule (not recorded which). Some clones in this sample may be carry-over from other donors' samples.

The chain combines TRBV20-1 with TRBJ2-7; 8 bases match TRBD2. Trimming at V came to 3 bases and at J to 0 bases, leaving 4 bases not matched to a gene. The CDR3 length is 14 residues. The V gene's germline CDR1 is DFQATT and CDR2 SNEGSKA (reference sequence). Written as DNA, the CDR3 is TGCAGTGCTAGGCGGGGGGCCAGCTCCTACGAGCAGTACTTC. This translates into CSARRGASSYEQYF.

In its sample, this clone was seen a few times. The chain has TRBV28 and TRBJ1-3; D is uncertain. Trimming took 8 bases from V and 4 from J, leaving 12 bases between them. The CDR3 runs 13 residues. Germline CDR1 and CDR2: MDHEN and SYDVKM. DNA for the CDR3: TGTGCCAGCTTCTGGGCAGGAGGAAACACCATATATTTT. Its protein product is CASFWAGGNTIYF.

This clone is labeled as large (0.1 to 1%). The chain combines TRBV24-1 with TRBJ1-5, with D perhaps matching TRBD1 (6 bases). Germline V lookup: CDR1 KGHDR, CDR2 SFDVKD. The CDR3 contains 16 residues. V lost 1 base, J lost 4 bases, and 13 bases lay in between. The CDR3 DNA reads as TGTGCCACCAGTGATTTTTCAGGGGATAAGAATCAGCCCCAGCATTTT. This translates into CATSDFSGDKNQPQHF.

This clone was seen at least ten times. V usage is TRBV10-3 and J usage is TRBJ1-4; D gene uncertain. Trimming removed 2 bases from V and 5 bases from J, with 6 bases in between. The CDR3 is 13 amino acids. The germline CDR1 and CDR2 sequences are ENHRY and SYGVKD. CDR3: CAISENGNEKLFF. The CDR3 nucleotides are TGTGCCATCAGTGAGAATGGGAATGAAAAACTGTTTTTT.

J is TRBJ2-7 and V is TRBV25-1, with D unresolved. The CDR3 covers 15 residues. Germline V gives CDR1 MGHDK, CDR2 SYGVNS. With 1 base removed from V and 4 bases from J, the gap between germline ends came to 14 bases. DNA for the CDR3: TGTGCCAGCAGTGAATCAGTCCAGCAGAAATACGAGCAGTACTTC. It yields the protein CASSESVQQKYEQYF.

This clone has ten or more counts. This may stem from a read error, because a much larger clone lies one nucleotide away. The J gene is TRBJ1-1, the V gene TRBV7-9; no clear D. The CDR3 is 15 residues long. CDR1 is SEHNR and CDR2 is FQNEAQ in the germline V gene (reference sequence). V lost 1 base to trimming and J lost 4 bases, with 13 bases between them. CDR3 residues: CASSLDGSMSTEAFF. CDR3 sequence (DNA): TGTGCCAGCAGCTTAGACGGGTCCATGAGCACTGAAGCTTTCTTT. Together with reference TRBV7-9 and TRBJ1-1, the CDR3 gives the full variable domain: DTGVSQNPRHKITKRGQNVTFRCDPISEHNRLYWYRQTLGQGPEFLTYFQNEAQLEKSRLLSDRFSAERPKGSFSTLEIQRTEQGDSAMYLCASSLDGSMSTEAFFGQGTRLTVV.

This clone has at least ten counts. The chain links TRBV5-6 to TRBJ1-6, with 7 bases that match TRBD1. Losses at the gene ends were 2 bases for V and 10 bases for J; bases not matched to a gene: 9. The CDR3 has 15 amino acids. Germline V lookup: CDR1 SGHDT, CDR2 YYEEEE. CDR3 in DNA: TGTGCCAGCAGCTTCCGGGACAGCAATAGGTCACCCCTCCACTTT. The encoded protein is CASSFRDSNRSPLHF. The full variable domain, its missing parts supplied by reference TRBV5-6 and TRBJ1-6, is DAGVTQSPTHLIKTRGQQVTLRCSPKSGHDTVSWYQQALGQGPQFIFQYYEEEERQRGNFPDRFSGHQFPNYSSELNVNALLLGDSALYLCASSFRDSNRSPLHFGNGTRLTVT.

This clone was picked up a small number of times. The genes are TRBV6-5 and TRBJ1-1; perhaps TRBD1 as D (5 bases). The CDR3 extends over 14 amino acids. The V end was cut by 3 bases, the J end by 1 base, with 9 bases between. Germline CDR1 and CDR2: MNHEY and SVGAGI. CDR3 protein: CASSYGGSNTEAFF. CDR3 coding DNA: TGTGCCAGCAGTTATGGGGGGTCGAACACTGAAGCTTTCTTT.

This clone was seen a single time. This chain uses TRBV7-3 with TRBJ2-1; TRBD2 matches at 8 bases. This CDR3 has 15 amino acids. The germline V gene has CDR1 SGHTA and CDR2 FQGTGA. The V gene end was trimmed by 5 bases and the J gene end by 0 bases; junction bases not matched to a gene: 3. In DNA form, the CDR3 reads TGTGCCAGCAGCCTCAGCGGGAGCTCCTACAATGAGCAGTTCTTC. This translates into CASSLSGSSYNEQFF.

The sample holds a few counts of this clone. J is TRBJ2-7 and V is TRBV6-1; 7 nucleotides line up with TRBD2. The CDR3 has 15 amino acids. V dropped 1 base and J dropped 0; count of bases not matched to a gene: 3. Per the germline V gene, CDR1 is MNHNS and CDR2 is SASEGT. CDR3 DNA sequence: TGTGCCAGCAGTGAAGGAGGCGGGAGCTCCTACGAGCAGTACTTC. Amino acids: CASSEGGGSSYEQYF.

Only a few counts were recorded for this clone. The V and J genes are TRBV6-5 and TRBJ1-5; 7 nucleotides match TRBD1. In germline, CDR1 is MNHEY, CDR2 SVGAGI. With V trimmed by 2 bases and J by 1 base, 5 bases remained unmatched. The CDR3 sequence is 16 residues long. CDR3 in amino acids: CASSYIRGGSNQPQHF. CDR3 DNA: TGTGCCAGCAGTTACATCAGGGGGGGAAGCAATCAGCCCCAGCATTTT.

Within the sample, this clone is medium-sized. This sample includes further DNA sequences coding for the same CDR3. This chain links TRBV2 with TRBJ1-1, with D hard to call. The CDR3 has 11 residues. Trimming removed 8 bases at V and 3 bases at J, with 7 bases between. Germline V gives CDR1 SNHLY, CDR2 FYNNEI. CDR3 nucleotides: TGTGCCAGCGTCGAATACACTGAAGCTTTCTTT. This translates into CASVEYTEAFF.

This chain uses TRBV4-1 with TRBJ2-6, with 10 positions matching TRBD1. The CDR3 is made up of 17 amino acids. The germline gives CDR1 MGHRA, CDR2 YSYEKL. V lost 1 base and J lost 2; bases outside the gene matches: 2. CDR3 region: CASSQVTGGTGANVLTF. The CDR3, as DNA: TGCGCCAGCAGCCAAGTGACAGGGGGCACTGGGGCCAACGTCCTGACTTTC.

J is TRBJ1-3 and V is TRBV6-1; possibly TRBD1 for D (6 bases). The germline CDR1 and CDR2 sequences are MNHNS and SASEGT. There are 13 residues in the CDR3. With 6 bases removed from V and 2 bases from J, the gap between germline ends came to 8 bases. CDR3 loop: CASRGGAGNTIYF. The CDR3 DNA is TGTGCCAGCAGAGGGGGGGCTGGAAACACCATATATTTT.

This clone is judged medium-sized. The rearrangement links TRBV27 to TRBJ1-5; D gene ambiguous. Germline V CDR1 and CDR2: MNHEY, SMNVEV (reference sequence). Trimming took 6 bases from V and 2 from J, leaving 14 bases between them. CDR3 length equals 15 residues. For the CDR3, the DNA is TGTGCCAGCAGGTATGGTGGCGGTGGCAATCAGCCCCAGCATTTT. The encoded protein is CASRYGGGGNQPQHF.

The rearrangement links TRBV2 to TRBJ2-2, with a tentative D call TRBD2 (7 bases). This CDR3 contains 14 residues. CDR1 is SNHLY and CDR2 is FYNNEI in the germline V gene. Trimming removed 6 bases from V and 4 bases from J, with 12 bases in between. The CDR3 spells CASRKGGPTGELFF. CDR3 DNA sequence: TGTGCCAGCAGGAAGGGGGGGCCCACCGGGGAGCTGTTTTTT.